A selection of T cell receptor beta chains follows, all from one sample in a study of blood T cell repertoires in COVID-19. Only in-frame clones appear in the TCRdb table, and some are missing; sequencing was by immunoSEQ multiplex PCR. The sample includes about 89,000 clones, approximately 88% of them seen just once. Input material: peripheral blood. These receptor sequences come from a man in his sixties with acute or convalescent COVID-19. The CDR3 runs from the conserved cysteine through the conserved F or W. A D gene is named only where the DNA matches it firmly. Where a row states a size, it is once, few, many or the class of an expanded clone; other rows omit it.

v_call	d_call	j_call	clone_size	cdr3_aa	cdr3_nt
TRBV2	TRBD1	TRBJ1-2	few	CASSPGTGSMGYTF	TGTGCCAGCAGTCCCGGGACAGGGTCAATGGGCTACACCTTC
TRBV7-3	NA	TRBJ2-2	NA	CASSLIGTSNTGELFF	TGTGCCAGCAGCTTAATAGGGACATCGAACACCGGGGAGCTGTTTTTT
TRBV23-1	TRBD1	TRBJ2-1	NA	CASSQEILKGQPEQFF	TGCGCCAGCAGTCAAGAAATATTAAAGGGACAGCCTGAGCAGTTCTTC
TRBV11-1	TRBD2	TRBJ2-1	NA	CASSPGLAGAARQFF	TGTGCCAGCAGTCCCGGACTAGCGGGAGCGGCGCGGCAGTTCTTC
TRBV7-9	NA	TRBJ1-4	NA	CASSPGQPDEKLFF	TGTGCCAGCAGCCCAGGACAGCCCGATGAAAAACTGTTTTTT
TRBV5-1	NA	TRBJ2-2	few	CASSPGPSGGRYTGELFF	TGCGCCAGCAGCCCCGGACCGAGCGGAGGGAGATACACCGGGGAGCTGTTTTTT
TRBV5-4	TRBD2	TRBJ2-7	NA	CASSLAGPSYEQYF	TGTGCCAGCAGCTTAGCGGGACCCTCCTACGAGCAGTACTTC
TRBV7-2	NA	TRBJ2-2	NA	CASSLATVPGELFF	TGTGCCAGCAGCTTAGCCACAGTCCCCGGGGAGCTGTTTTTT
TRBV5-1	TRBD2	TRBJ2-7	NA	CASSLVAGGYEQYF	TGCGCCAGCAGCTTGGTGGCGGGGGGCTACGAGCAGTACTTC
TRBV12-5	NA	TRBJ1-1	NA	CASGPGQFEAFF	TGTGCTAGTGGACCCGGACAGTTTGAAGCTTTCTTT
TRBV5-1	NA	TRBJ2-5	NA	CASSLGAVPQETQYF	TGCGCCAGCAGCTTGGGGGCAGTCCCACAAGAGACCCAGTACTTC
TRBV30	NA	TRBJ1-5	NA	CAWKAGGTWQPQHF	TGTGCCTGGAAAGCGGGAGGAACTTGGCAGCCCCAGCATTTT
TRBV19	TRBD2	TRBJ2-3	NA	CASSTSSGGAADTQYF	TGTGCCAGTAGTACCTCGAGCGGGGGGGCGGCAGATACGCAGTATTTT
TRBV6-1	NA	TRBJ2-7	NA	CASSDLLRAVSYEQYF	TGTGCCAGCAGTGACCTCCTTAGAGCGGTCTCCTACGAGCAGTACTTC
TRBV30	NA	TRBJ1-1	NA	CAWSVPGGGTEAFF	TGTGCCTGGAGTGTACCTGGGGGGGGCACTGAAGCTTTCTTT
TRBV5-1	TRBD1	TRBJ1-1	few	CASTWDRAMNTEAFF	TGCGCCAGCACCTGGGACAGGGCTATGAACACTGAAGCTTTCTTT
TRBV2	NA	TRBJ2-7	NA	CASSARSGGGEQYF	TGTGCCAGCAGTGCTAGGTCGGGGGGCGGCGAGCAGTACTTC
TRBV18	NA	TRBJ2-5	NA	CASSPPGGETQYF	TGTGCCAGCTCCCCCCCCGGAGGAGAGACCCAGTACTTC
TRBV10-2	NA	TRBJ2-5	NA	CASSDKQGGTQYF	TGCGCCAGCAGTGACAAGCAGGGGGGGACCCAGTACTTC
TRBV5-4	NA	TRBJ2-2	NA	CASSLPTADGELFF	TGTGCCAGCAGCCTCCCGACAGCAGACGGGGAGCTGTTTTTT
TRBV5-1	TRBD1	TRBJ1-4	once	CASSSTEGADEKLFF	TGCGCCAGCAGCTCGACTGAGGGGGCCGATGAAAAACTGTTTTTT
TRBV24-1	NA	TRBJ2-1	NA	CATSDLVQTGRADNEQFF	TGTGCCACCAGTGATTTAGTCCAAACAGGGAGGGCGGACAATGAGCAGTTCTTC
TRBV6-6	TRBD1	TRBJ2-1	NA	CASSREGGRGGNEQFF	TGTGCCAGCAGTCGAGAAGGGGGCAGGGGTGGCAATGAGCAGTTCTTC
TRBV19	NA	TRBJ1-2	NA	CASSTRTEGYTF	TGTGCCAGTAGCACAAGGACTGAAGGCTACACCTTC
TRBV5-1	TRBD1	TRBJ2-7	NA	CASSLRQGKDYEQYF	TGCGCCAGCAGCCTCAGACAGGGGAAGGATTACGAGCAGTACTTC
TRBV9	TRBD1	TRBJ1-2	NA	CASSDGDRGSYGYTF	TGTGCCAGCAGCGACGGAGACAGGGGGAGCTATGGCTACACCTTC
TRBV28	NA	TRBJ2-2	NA	CASSLSRGGELFF	TGTGCCAGCAGTTTATCCCGAGGCGGGGAGCTGTTTTTT
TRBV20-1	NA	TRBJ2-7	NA	CSASENTWSYEQYF	TGCAGTGCTAGTGAAAACACCTGGTCCTACGAGCAGTACTTC
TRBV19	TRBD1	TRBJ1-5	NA	CASSTTGGSQPQHF	TGTGCCAGTAGTACGACAGGGGGCTCTCAGCCCCAGCATTTT
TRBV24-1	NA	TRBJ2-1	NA	CATSTWTRGGSYNEQFF	TGTGCCACCAGTACTTGGACCCGGGGAGGCTCCTACAATGAGCAGTTCTTC
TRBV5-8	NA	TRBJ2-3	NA	CASSSSGKTQYF	TGTGCCAGCAGCTCTTCCGGGAAGACGCAGTATTTT
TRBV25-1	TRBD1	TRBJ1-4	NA	CASSDPWGTGSEKLFF	TGTGCCAGCAGTGACCCCTGGGGGACAGGATCTGAAAAACTGTTTTTT
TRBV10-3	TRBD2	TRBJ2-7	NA	CAISQLAGVGEQYF	TGTGCCATCAGCCAACTAGCGGGGGTGGGAGAGCAGTACTTC
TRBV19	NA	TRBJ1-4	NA	CASSMSQSPSANEKLFF	TGTGCCAGTAGTATGTCACAGTCCCCGTCGGCAAATGAAAAACTGTTTTTT
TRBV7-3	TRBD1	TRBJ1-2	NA	CASSLNGGQGSPYGYTF	TGTGCCAGCAGCTTAAACGGAGGACAGGGGAGCCCCTATGGCTACACCTTC
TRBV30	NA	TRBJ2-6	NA	CAWRRGAGISGANVLTF	TGTGCCTGGAGGAGGGGCGCGGGGATCTCTGGGGCCAACGTCCTGACTTTC
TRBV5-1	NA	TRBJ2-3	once	CASSLGGQGTDTQYF	TGCGCCAGCAGCTTGGGGGGCCAAGGCACAGATACGCAGTATTTT
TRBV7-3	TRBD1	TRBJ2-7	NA	CASSLNSGGEQYF	TGTGCCAGCAGCTTAAACTCAGGGGGAGAGCAGTACTTC
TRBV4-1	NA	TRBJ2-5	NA	CASSQQGMIQETQYF	TGCGCCAGCAGCCAACAGGGGATGATTCAAGAGACCCAGTACTTC
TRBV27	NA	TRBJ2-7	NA	CASSSGDEQYF	TGTGCCAGCAGTTCAGGCGACGAGCAGTACTTC
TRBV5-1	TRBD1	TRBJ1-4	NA	CASSFSQGYEKLFF	TGCGCCAGCAGCTTTTCACAGGGGTATGAAAAACTGTTTTTT
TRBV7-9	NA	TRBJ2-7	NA	CASSSGTNTYEQYF	TGTGCCAGCAGCTCCGGGACAAACACCTACGAGCAGTACTTC
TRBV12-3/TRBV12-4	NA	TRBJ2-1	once	CASSRMGLWQFF	TGTGCCAGCAGTCGCATGGGCCTTTGGCAGTTCTTC
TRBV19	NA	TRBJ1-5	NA	CASSSQSTGIQPQHF	TGTGCCAGTAGCTCCCAAAGCACAGGGATTCAGCCCCAGCATTTT
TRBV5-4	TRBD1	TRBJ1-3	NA	CASSIQGGAGNTIYF	TGTGCCAGCAGCATACAGGGGGGCGCTGGAAACACCATATATTTT
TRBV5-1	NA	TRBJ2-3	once	CASSFGADTQYF	TGCGCCAGCAGCTTCGGGGCAGATACGCAGTATTTT
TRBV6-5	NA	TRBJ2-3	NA	CASRRAGTDTQYF	TGTGCCAGCAGACGAGCGGGCACAGATACGCAGTATTTT
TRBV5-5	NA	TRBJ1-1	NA	CASSLAMQENTEAFF	TGTGCCAGCAGCCTTGCTATGCAGGAGAACACTGAAGCTTTCTTT
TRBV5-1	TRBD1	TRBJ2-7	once	CASSLVGQVFYEQYF	TGCGCCAGCAGCTTGGTAGGACAGGTATTCTACGAGCAGTACTTC
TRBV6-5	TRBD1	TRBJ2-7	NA	CASRKGQGSYEQYF	TGTGCCAGCAGAAAAGGACAGGGATCCTACGAGCAGTACTTC